These T cell receptor beta chains were read from a single sample in a study of shared clonotypes between healthy human individuals. Clones were sequenced by immunoSEQ multiplex PCR, and TCRdb holds only the in-frame ones, with some missing. The sample contains hundreds of thousands of clones, around 96% of which appear only once. The sample taken for sequencing was naive CD4+ T cells sorted from blood. These receptors came from a woman under 40 in good health. Each CDR3 is given with its conserved first and last residue. D genes are given only for firm matches. Rows give clone size only sometimes, using once, few, many, or a class for an expanded clone.

TRBV27	.	.	TRBJ1-5	TGTGCCAGCAGTTTAGTGGGGGCGAGGCAGCCCCAGCATTTT	CASSLVGARQPQHF
TRBV7-9	TRBD2	.	TRBJ2-7	TGTGCCAGCAGCTTATCCGGGAGCGGGAGGGGCGAGCAGTACTTC	CASSLSGSGRGEQYF
TRBV7-8	TRBD2	.	TRBJ2-7	TGTGCCAGCAGTAGACTAGGCGGGAGGTTCACAGCCTCCTACGAGCAGTACTTC	CASSRLGGRFTASYEQYF
TRBV19	.	.	TRBJ1-3	TGTGCCAGTAGTATAGTCGGAGTCTCTGGAAACACCATATATTTT	CASSIVGVSGNTIYF
TRBV4-1	.	once	TRBJ2-1	TGCGCCAGCAGCCAAGTTCGAGCGATAACCTACAATGAGCAGTTCTTC	CASSQVRAITYNEQFF
TRBV6-1	TRBD1	.	TRBJ2-5	TGTGCCAGCAGGGGGACAGGGGGAAATGAAGAGACCCAGTACTTC	CASRGTGGNEETQYF
TRBV6-6	.	once	TRBJ1-5	TGTGCCAGCAGTACCGCGCACGGTGGCAATCAGCCCCAGCATTTT	CASSTAHGGNQPQHF
TRBV9	.	.	TRBJ2-7	TGTGCCAGCAGCGTAGATAACGGGAGCCCCTACGAGCAGTACTTC	CASSVDNGSPYEQYF
TRBV5-6	.	.	TRBJ2-7	TGTGCCAGCAGCACCTTCGGGAGCGCGGGCGAGCAGTACTTC	CASSTFGSAGEQYF
TRBV11-2	TRBD2	once	TRBJ2-7	TGTGCCAGCAGGAGACTGGCGGGAGGGCCTAGGTCCTACGAGCAGTACTTC	CASRRLAGGPRSYEQYF
TRBV28	TRBD2	.	TRBJ2-7	TGTGCCAGCAGTTCCCCCCTGGGGGGTAGCGGGAGGGACTACGAGCAGTACTTC	CASSSPLGGSGRDYEQYF
TRBV11-2	.	few	TRBJ1-1	TGTGCCAGCAGCTTAGATAGGGACACTGAAGCTTTCTTT	CASSLDRDTEAFF
TRBV28	.	.	TRBJ1-1	TGTGCCAGCAACCCAGGGGACATGAACACTGAAGCTTTCTTT	CASNPGDMNTEAFF
TRBV23-1	.	.	TRBJ2-7	TGCGCCAGCAGTCAATCCCCGCCCAACAGGGACTCCTACGAGCAGTACTTC	CASSQSPPNRDSYEQYF
TRBV11-2	.	.	TRBJ2-1	TGTGCCAGCAGCCACGGACTGGAGACAATTTTCGACAATGAGCAGTTCTTC	CASSHGLETIFDNEQFF
TRBV2	.	.	TRBJ2-5	TGTGCCAGCAGCGAGGGGCCGACCCAGTACTTC	CASSEGPTQYF
TRBV28	TRBD1	.	TRBJ2-7	TGTGCCAGCAGACCTCAGGGACAGGGCGGATACGAGCAGTACTTC	CASRPQGQGGYEQYF
TRBV10-2	.	.	TRBJ1-5	TGCGCCAGCAGACCAGGGACGGACAATCAGCCCCAGCATTTT	CASRPGTDNQPQHF
TRBV28	.	.	TRBJ1-1	TGTGCCAGCAGGTACAGGGTTGGGAACACTGAAGCTTTCTTT	CASRYRVGNTEAFF
TRBV19	.	.	TRBJ1-5	TGTGCCAGTAGTATGAGCTCGGTGAGCGGCAATCAGCCCCAGCATTTT	CASSMSSVSGNQPQHF
TRBV2	.	.	TRBJ1-3	TGTGCCAGCAGTGAAGGGGGACCTGGAAACACCATATATTTT	CASSEGGPGNTIYF
TRBV27	.	.	TRBJ2-7	TGTGCCAGCAGTTTATCGTATCCTGTGGTGGGTTACGAGCAGTACTTC	CASSLSYPVVGYEQYF
TRBV2	TRBD2	.	TRBJ2-1	TGTGCCAGCAGTCCCGGGACTAGCGCTGGGCAGTTCTTC	CASSPGTSAGQFF
TRBV5-8	TRBD2	.	TRBJ2-5	TGTGCCAGCAGCTTCACCGGGACTAGCGGGGGTTGGGGAGAGACCCAGTACTTC	CASSFTGTSGGWGETQYF
TRBV28	TRBD1	.	TRBJ1-4	TGTGCCAGCAGTGAAGGACAGGGGCTTAATGAAAAACTGTTTTTT	CASSEGQGLNEKLFF
TRBV5-1	TRBD2	.	TRBJ2-7	TGCGCCAGCAGCATCGGGACTAGCGGGACGGAGCAGTACTTC	CASSIGTSGTEQYF
TRBV18	.	.	TRBJ2-7	TGTGCCAGCTCGCCCGAGGGGATACTCCCGGTCTACGAGCAGTACTTC	CASSPEGILPVYEQYF
TRBV18	.	once	TRBJ2-2	TGTGCCAGCTCACCGGGCCCCCGAGGATACACCGGGGAGCTGTTTTTT	CASSPGPRGYTGELFF
TRBV7-6	.	.	TRBJ2-7	TGTGCCAGCAGGACCGGGGGCGAGCAGTACTTC	CASRTGGEQYF
TRBV2	.	.	TRBJ1-5	TGTGCCAGCAGTGAAGACGGGAGCAATCAGCCCCAGCATTTT	CASSEDGSNQPQHF
TRBV18	.	once	TRBJ2-1	TGTGCCAGCTCACCTGGGCAGGGGCTTAATGAGCAGTTCTTC	CASSPGQGLNEQFF
TRBV28	.	.	TRBJ2-6	TGTGCCAGCAAGCAGAGTATAATCAGGTTAGGCTCTGGGGCCAACGTCCTGACTTTC	CASKQSIIRLGSGANVLTF
TRBV6-1	.	.	TRBJ2-7	TGTGCCAGCACTGCCAGGGCTTTCTACGAGCAGTACTTC	CASTARAFYEQYF
TRBV19	.	.	TRBJ2-7	TGTGCCAGTAGTATAGGGCACGGACACCCCTACGAGCAGTACTTC	CASSIGHGHPYEQYF
TRBV2	.	once	TRBJ1-5	TGTGCCAGCAGTGAAGAGGCTCCACCGTCCCCTAATCAGCCCCAGCATTTT	CASSEEAPPSPNQPQHF
TRBV7-9	.	.	TRBJ1-1	TGTGCCGGATCACAGGAGCTGAACACTGAAGCTTTCTTT	CAGSQELNTEAFF
TRBV18	TRBD1	.	TRBJ2-1	TGTGCCAGCTCCCCTGGACAGGGAGGCCACAATGAGCAGTTCTTC	CASSPGQGGHNEQFF
TRBV27	TRBD2	.	TRBJ2-1	TGTGCCAGCAGTTTTAGCGGGGGATACAATGAGCAGTTCTTC	CASSFSGGYNEQFF
TRBV9	.	.	TRBJ2-1	TGTGCCAGCAGTAAGGCGCTACTAGATTACCATGAGCAGTTCTTC	CASSKALLDYHEQFF
TRBV21-1	.	.	TRBJ1-1	TGTGCCAGCAGCCTCCAAGTATCGGGGATGAACACTGAAGCTTTCTTT	CASSLQVSGMNTEAFF
TRBV28	TRBD2	once	TRBJ2-7	TGTGCCAGCAGCCCGGGACTAGCTCCTGGCTCCTACGAGCAGTACTTC	CASSPGLAPGSYEQYF
TRBV5-4	.	.	TRBJ1-2	TGTGCCAGCAGCTTGGATTCGGGCAGGGGATACTATGGCTACACCTTC	CASSLDSGRGYYGYTF
TRBV7-7	.	.	TRBJ2-7	TGTGCCAGCAGCTTAGCGCTAGAGTACGAGCAGTACTTC	CASSLALEYEQYF
TRBV5-4	TRBD1	.	TRBJ1-2	TGTGCCAGCACCACGGATGGTTCGGGACAGGGAGGCTATGGCTACACCTTC	CASTTDGSGQGGYGYTF
TRBV28	TRBD2	.	TRBJ2-1	TGTGCCAGCAGTTTATGGACTAGCGGGATCCCACTAAACAGCAATGAGCAGTTCTTC	CASSLWTSGIPLNSNEQFF
TRBV18	TRBD1	.	TRBJ2-1	TGTGCCAGCTCACCATTTGTCGGACAGGGCGACGATGAGCAGTTCTTC	CASSPFVGQGDDEQFF
TRBV27	TRBD1	.	TRBJ1-1	TGTGCCAGCCGGGACAGGGGGAGAGCCAACACTGAAGCTTTCTTT	CASRDRGRANTEAFF
TRBV27	TRBD1	.	TRBJ2-3	TGTGCCAGCAGCCCTAGAGGACAGGGGTGGACAGATACGCAGTATTTT	CASSPRGQGWTDTQYF
TRBV19	TRBD2	.	TRBJ2-5	TGTGCCAGCAAACCCGTAGCGGGAGGTGGAGAGACCCAGTACTTC	CASKPVAGGGETQYF
TRBV27	TRBD1	.	TRBJ1-2	TGTGCCAGCAGTCACCCCGGGACAGGGGGTCTTGGAGGCTACACCTTC	CASSHPGTGGLGGYTF
TRBV5-8	.	.	TRBJ2-1	TGTGCCAGCAGCTTGGAACAGAACAATGAGCAGTTCTTC	CASSLEQNNEQFF
TRBV2	.	once	TRBJ2-7	TGTGCCAGCAGTTCCGGACAGATAAAATCCTACGAGCAGTACTTC	CASSSGQIKSYEQYF
TRBV28	TRBD1	.	TRBJ2-7	TGTGCCAGCAGTTCCGGGACAGACTACGAGCAGTACTTC	CASSSGTDYEQYF
TRBV5-4	.	.	TRBJ2-7	TGTGCCAGCAGCCGCTTATCACTGGGGTTACGCGAGCAGTACTTC	CASSRLSLGLREQYF
TRBV7-2	TRBD2	.	TRBJ2-7	TGTGCCAGCAGCTCCCGGACTAGCGGGCGTTTAAGCTCCTACGAGCAGTACTTC	CASSSRTSGRLSSYEQYF
TRBV11-1	TRBD2	.	TRBJ2-3	TGTGCCAGCAGCCCCGGGACTAGAGAAACCACAGATACGCAGTATTTT	CASSPGTRETTDTQYF
TRBV28	.	.	TRBJ2-7	TGTGCCAGCAGTTTTTTTCGTCGTGAGCAGTACTTC	CASSFFRREQYF
TRBV6-1	TRBD1	.	TRBJ2-7	TGTGCCAGCAGTGGTCGACAGGGGCCCTACGAGCAGTACTTC	CASSGRQGPYEQYF
TRBV5-4	.	.	TRBJ1-2	TGTGCCAGCACCCATGTAACAGGGCCCTATGGCTACACCTTC	CASTHVTGPYGYTF
TRBV18	.	once	TRBJ1-4	TGTGCCAGCTCACCAGGGGCGTCAGGGCGGGAAAAACTGTTTTTT	CASSPGASGREKLFF